This T cell receptor (beta chain) emerged from a study of T cell responses to AZD1222 COVID-19 vaccine. Per the germline V gene, CDR1 is LNHDA and CDR2 is SQIVND (reference sequence). There are 13 residues in the CDR3. V was clipped by 7 bases and J by 7 bases, with 11 bases between them. The table came from immunoSEQ multiplex PCR; TCRdb's copy has only in-frame clones and leaves some out. The sample yields about 200,000 clones, just over 90% seen once. The chain has TRBV19 and TRBJ1-6; no clear D. The input for sequencing was peripheral blood, taken on day 0 of MenACWY control vaccination. The receptor comes from an adult in good health. CDR3 residues: CASNRNRNSPLHF. CDR3 bases: TGTGCCAGTAACCGCAATAGGAATTCACCCCTCCACTTT.